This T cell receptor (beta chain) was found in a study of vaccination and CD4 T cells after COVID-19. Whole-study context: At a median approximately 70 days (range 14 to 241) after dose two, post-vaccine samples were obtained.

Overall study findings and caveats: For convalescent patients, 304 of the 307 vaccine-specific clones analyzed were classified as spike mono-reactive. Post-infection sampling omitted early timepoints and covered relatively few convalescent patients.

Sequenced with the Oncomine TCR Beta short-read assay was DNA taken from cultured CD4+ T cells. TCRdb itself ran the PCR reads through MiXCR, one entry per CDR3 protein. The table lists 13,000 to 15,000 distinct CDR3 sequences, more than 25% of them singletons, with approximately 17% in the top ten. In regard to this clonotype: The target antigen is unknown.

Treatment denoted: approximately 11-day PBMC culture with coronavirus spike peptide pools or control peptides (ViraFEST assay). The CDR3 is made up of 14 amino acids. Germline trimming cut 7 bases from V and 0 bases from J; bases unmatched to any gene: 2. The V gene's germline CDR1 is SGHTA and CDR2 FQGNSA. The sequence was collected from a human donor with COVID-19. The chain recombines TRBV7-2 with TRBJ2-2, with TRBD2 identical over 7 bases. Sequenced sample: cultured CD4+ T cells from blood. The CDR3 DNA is TGTGCCAGCACGGGACTATCGAACACCGGGGAGCTGTTTTTT. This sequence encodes CASTGLSNTGELFF.